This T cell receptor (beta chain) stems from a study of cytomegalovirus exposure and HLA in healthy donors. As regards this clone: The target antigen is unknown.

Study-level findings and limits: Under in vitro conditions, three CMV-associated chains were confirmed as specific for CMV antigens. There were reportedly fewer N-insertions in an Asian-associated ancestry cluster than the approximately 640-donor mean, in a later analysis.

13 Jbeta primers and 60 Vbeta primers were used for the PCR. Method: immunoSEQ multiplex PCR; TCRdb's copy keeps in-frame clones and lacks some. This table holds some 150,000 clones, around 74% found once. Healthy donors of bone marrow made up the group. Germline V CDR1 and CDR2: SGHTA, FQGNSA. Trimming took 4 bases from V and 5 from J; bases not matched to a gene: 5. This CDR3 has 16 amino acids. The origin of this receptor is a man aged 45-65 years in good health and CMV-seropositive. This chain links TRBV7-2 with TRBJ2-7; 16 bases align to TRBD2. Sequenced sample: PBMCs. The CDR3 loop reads CASSSPGTSGRDEQYF. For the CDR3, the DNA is TGTGCCAGCAGCTCCCCCGGGACTAGCGGGAGGGACGAGCAGTACTTC.